This section outlines one T cell receptor beta chain sequence together with its context. Germline assignment: CDR1 DFQATT and CDR2 SNEGSKA (reference sequence). Trimming left V 3 bases short and J 3 bases short, with 14 bases between. This CDR3 comprises 14 residues. These data come from a study of blood T cell repertoires in COVID-19. For the study at large: The origin of the acute and convalescent COVID-19 samples was the United States, Italy and Spain. T cells, B-cell-depleted T cells, or PBMCs provided the cDNA or gDNA that served as material.

Authors' processing steps: Estimation of nucleated cell counts was performed using reference gene primer amplification. Profiled with immunoSEQ multiplex PCR; TCRdb holds only in-frame clones, not every one. The V and J calls and clone size were taken over from that table, and D and trimming were inferred from the DNA. This sample has 350,000 or so clones, with 85% to 90% found just once. The rearrangement uses TRBV20-1 and TRBJ2-5, with D maybe TRBD1 (6 bases). This clonotype was obtained from a man aged 18 to 29 with active or convalescent COVID-19. Sequencing used peripheral blood. CDR3 region: CSASLDRLEETQYF. In DNA form, the CDR3 reads TGCAGTGCTAGTCTCGACAGGTTGGAAGAGACCCAGTACTTC.